The rows below give T cell receptor beta chains drawn from one sample of a study of blood T cells in healthy people across ages. One entry per CDR3 protein, called by TCRdb with MiXCR from the 5' RACE reads. The sample lists some 1.5 million distinct CDR3 sequences, about 28% seen once, with 7.7% in the top ten. Sequenced input: blood. These receptors were obtained from a woman in her 30s in good health. Both conserved end residues are part of each CDR3. D genes are given only for firm matches. Clone sizes are given selectively: once, few, many, or a class where the clone is expanded.

d_gene: .; v_gene: TRBV25-1; abundance: many; len: 14; j_gene: TRBJ2-5; CDR3aa: CASAVPDSRETQYF; CDR3nt: TGTGCCAGTGCCGTTCCTGACAGTCGGGAGACCCAGTACTTC
d_gene: TRBD1; v_gene: TRBV7-2; abundance: few; len: 19; j_gene: TRBJ2-7; CDR3aa: CASSFLGWPRRQGAYEQYF; CDR3nt: TGTGCCAGCAGCTTTCTCGGGTGGCCCCGCCGACAGGGCGCATACGAGCAGTACTTC
d_gene: .; v_gene: TRBV7-3; abundance: .; len: 12; j_gene: TRBJ1-1; CDR3aa: CASSLTGDEAFF; CDR3nt: TGTGCCAGCAGCTTAACCGGTGATGAAGCTTTCTTT
d_gene: .; v_gene: TRBV5-6; abundance: .; len: 14; j_gene: TRBJ1-2; CDR3aa: CASSLDRWYYGYTF; CDR3nt: TGTGCCAGCAGCTTGGACAGGTGGTACTATGGCTACACCTTC
d_gene: .; v_gene: TRBV5-1; abundance: few; len: 17; j_gene: TRBJ2-7; CDR3aa: CASSLAGSSDSYNEQYF; CDR3nt: TGCGCCAGCAGCTTGGCCGGATCTAGCGACTCCTACAATGAGCAGTACTTC
d_gene: TRBD1; v_gene: TRBV20-1; abundance: .; len: 13; j_gene: TRBJ2-7; CDR3aa: CSGAPRGYNEQYF; CDR3nt: TGCAGTGGGGCTCCCAGGGGGTACAATGAGCAGTACTTC
d_gene: TRBD2; v_gene: TRBV24-1; abundance: few; len: 14; j_gene: TRBJ2-1; CDR3aa: CATSGAGAYNEQFF; CDR3nt: TGTGCCACCAGCGGAGCGGGGGCCTACAATGAGCAGTTCTTC
d_gene: .; v_gene: TRBV6-2/TRBV6-3; abundance: few; len: 13; j_gene: TRBJ2-3; CDR3aa: CASTRLASDTQYF; CDR3nt: TGTGCCAGCACCAGATTAGCGTCAGATACGCAGTATTTT
d_gene: TRBD1; v_gene: TRBV5-1; abundance: few; len: 14; j_gene: TRBJ1-6; CDR3aa: CASSYTGDNSPLHF; CDR3nt: TGCGCCAGCAGCTACACAGGGGATAATTCACCCCTCCACTTT
d_gene: .; v_gene: TRBV20-1; abundance: few; len: 14; j_gene: TRBJ2-1; CDR3aa: CSARDVAYQETQFF; CDR3nt: TGCAGTGCTAGAGATGTAGCCTACCAAGAGACCCAGTTCTTC
d_gene: .; v_gene: TRBV6-2/TRBV6-3; abundance: .; len: 15; j_gene: TRBJ2-3; CDR3aa: CASSSGAEPTDTQYF; CDR3nt: TGTGCCAGCAGTTCAGGGGCGGAACCCACAGATACGCAGTATTTT
d_gene: TRBD2; v_gene: TRBV29-1; abundance: .; len: 16; j_gene: TRBJ2-5; CDR3aa: CSVDGLAGGKQETQYF; CDR3nt: TGCAGCGTTGATGGACTAGCGGGGGGGAAACAAGAGACCCAGTACTTC
d_gene: TRBD1; v_gene: TRBV6-1; abundance: few; len: 15; j_gene: TRBJ2-7; CDR3aa: CASSRGTGAAYEQYF; CDR3nt: TGTGCCAGCAGCCGCGGGACAGGGGCGGCTTACGAGCAGTACTTC
d_gene: .; v_gene: TRBV7-2; abundance: many; len: 14; j_gene: TRBJ1-5; CDR3aa: CASSLAPGNQPQHF; CDR3nt: TGTGCCAGCAGTTTAGCCCCGGGCAATCAGCCCCAGCATTTT
d_gene: TRBD1; v_gene: TRBV11-2; abundance: few; len: 15; j_gene: TRBJ1-4; CDR3aa: CASSGWTGNNEKLFF; CDR3nt: TGTGCCAGCAGCGGTTGGACAGGCAATAATGAAAAACTGTTTTTT
d_gene: .; v_gene: TRBV18; abundance: many; len: 14; j_gene: TRBJ1-2; CDR3aa: CASSGDGRSYGYTF; CDR3nt: TGTGCCAGCTCAGGGGACGGCAGGAGCTATGGCTACACCTTC
d_gene: .; v_gene: TRBV4-1; abundance: .; len: 14; j_gene: TRBJ2-7; CDR3aa: CASSQAPAGYEQYF; CDR3nt: TGCGCCAGCAGCCAAGCCCCGGCTGGCTACGAGCAGTACTTC
d_gene: .; v_gene: TRBV7-2; abundance: .; len: 15; j_gene: TRBJ2-7; CDR3aa: CASSLNGAVGYEQYF; CDR3nt: TGTGCCAGCAGCTTGAACGGAGCGGTGGGCTACGAGCAGTACTTC
d_gene: .; v_gene: TRBV29-1; abundance: few; len: 13; j_gene: TRBJ1-2; CDR3aa: CSVKTGDFYGYTF; CDR3nt: TGCAGCGTCAAAACCGGGGACTTCTATGGCTACACCTTC
d_gene: TRBD2; v_gene: TRBV6-1; abundance: few; len: 15; j_gene: TRBJ2-1; CDR3aa: CASAPGTSGDNEQFF; CDR3nt: TGTGCCAGCGCCCCGGGGACTAGCGGGGACAATGAGCAGTTCTTC
d_gene: .; v_gene: TRBV20-1; abundance: .; len: 14; j_gene: TRBJ2-2; CDR3aa: CSARTSRGTGELFF; CDR3nt: TGCAGTGCTAGAACTAGCAGAGGCACCGGGGAGCTGTTTTTT
d_gene: .; v_gene: TRBV4-3; abundance: .; len: 14; j_gene: TRBJ2-7; CDR3aa: CASSPAILNYEQYF; CDR3nt: TGCGCCAGCAGCCCAGCGATTCTGAACTACGAGCAGTACTTC
d_gene: .; v_gene: TRBV20-1; abundance: many; len: 14; j_gene: TRBJ1-2; CDR3aa: CSASDARHSYGYTF; CDR3nt: TGCAGTGCCTCCGACGCCCGGCACTCCTATGGCTACACCTTC
d_gene: .; v_gene: TRBV29-1; abundance: .; len: 14; j_gene: TRBJ2-5; CDR3aa: CSVQSPGAQETQYF; CDR3nt: TGCAGCGTGCAATCTCCCGGGGCCCAAGAGACCCAGTACTTC
d_gene: TRBD1; v_gene: TRBV5-1; abundance: many; len: 14; j_gene: TRBJ2-7; CDR3aa: CASSFPGQGTEQYF; CDR3nt: TGCGCCAGCAGCTTCCCGGGACAGGGTACAGAGCAGTACTTC
d_gene: .; v_gene: TRBV3-1; abundance: .; len: 16; j_gene: TRBJ2-7; CDR3aa: CASSQDYARTNHEQYF; CDR3nt: TGTGCCAGCAGCCAAGATTATGCCAGGACCAACCACGAGCAGTACTTC
d_gene: .; v_gene: TRBV29-1; abundance: many; len: 12; j_gene: TRBJ2-7; CDR3aa: CSVGRPTMEQYF; CDR3nt: TGCAGCGTTGGTCGGCCTACGATGGAGCAGTACTTC
d_gene: .; v_gene: TRBV5-1; abundance: .; len: 14; j_gene: TRBJ1-2; CDR3aa: CASSLGGYDYGYTF; CDR3nt: TGCGCCAGCAGCTTGGGGGGCTATGACTATGGCTACACCTTC
d_gene: TRBD1; v_gene: TRBV12-3/TRBV12-4; abundance: many; len: 14; j_gene: TRBJ2-7; CDR3aa: CASSRTGDQGEQYF; CDR3nt: TGTGCCAGCAGCCGGACAGGGGATCAGGGCGAGCAGTACTTC
d_gene: .; v_gene: TRBV20-1; abundance: .; len: 15; j_gene: TRBJ2-2; CDR3aa: CSAPKGTTDTGELFF; CDR3nt: TGCAGTGCTCCGAAGGGGACGACAGACACCGGGGAGCTGTTTTTT
d_gene: .; v_gene: TRBV20-1; abundance: .; len: 14; j_gene: TRBJ2-5; CDR3aa: CSAFRDGLQETQYF; CDR3nt: TGCAGTGCTTTCCGGGACGGCCTGCAAGAGACCCAGTACTTC
d_gene: .; v_gene: TRBV5-1; abundance: many; len: 14; j_gene: TRBJ1-1; CDR3aa: CASSLGQENTEAFF; CDR3nt: TGCGCCAGCAGCTTGGGACAGGAGAACACTGAAGCTTTCTTT
d_gene: .; v_gene: TRBV20-1; abundance: few; len: 14; j_gene: TRBJ2-6; CDR3aa: CSAPDYSGANVLTF; CDR3nt: TGCAGTGCCCCTGATTACTCTGGGGCCAACGTCCTGACTTTC